Below are 26 T cell receptor beta chains sequenced from a single sample in a study of control samples from healthy donors and cancer patients. Sequenced by immunoSEQ multiplex PCR; TCRdb stores in-frame clones only, minus some. The sample includes tens of thousands of clones, approximately 94% of them seen just once. The specimen was blood. The source of these receptors is a woman aged 25 to 39 in good health.

The V call is TRBV11-2, the J call TRBJ2-3, with D maybe TRBD1 (6 bases). The germline CDR1 and CDR2 sequences are SGHAT and FQNNGV. The CDR3 spans 15 residues. Trimming pared 6 bases from V and 1 base from J, leaving 14 bases between. CDR3 DNA: TGTGCCAGCAGAAGGGCCTACAGGGGCACAGATACGCAGTATTTT. Protein product: CASRRAYRGTDTQYF.

The V call is TRBV6-6, the J call TRBJ2-5; no clear D gene. V lost 2 bases and J 0 bases, leaving 7 bases between the germline ends. Germline loops: CDR1 MNHNY, CDR2 SVGAGI (reference sequence). The length of the CDR3 is 14 residues. The CDR3 loop is CASSYGPYQETQYF. The CDR3 nucleotides are TGTGCCAGCAGTTACGGCCCGTACCAAGAGACCCAGTACTTC.

The V call is TRBV29-1, the J call TRBJ2-3, with D possibly TRBD2 on 7 matching bases. Germline assignment: CDR1 SQVTM and CDR2 ANQGSEA. V was clipped by 3 bases and J by 5 bases, with 12 bases between them. The CDR3 covers 13 residues. The CDR3 nucleotides are TGCAGCGTTGAGGGGGGGGCGGGAGATACGCAGTATTTT. Its protein is CSVEGGAGDTQYF.

The rearrangement joins TRBV5-6 to TRBJ1-6; 10 bases map to TRBD1. The CDR3 length is 15 residues. Germline CDR1 is SGHDT and CDR2 is YYEEEE. J was trimmed by 8 bases and V by 4 bases; bases with no gene match: 6. The CDR3 DNA sequence: TGTGCCAGCAGCGTTCCGGGACAGGGGTATTCACCCCTCCACTTT. It specifies CASSVPGQGYSPLHF.

This sequence joins TRBV19 and TRBJ1-5, with D possibly TRBD1 on 5 matching bases. Germline-derived CDR1 and CDR2 are LNHDA and SQIVND (reference sequence). V was cut by 7 bases and J by 0 bases, with 13 bases left in between. The CDR3 length is 15 residues. DNA of the CDR3: TGTGCCAGTAAAGGCAGGGAACATAGCAATCAGCCCCAGCATTTT. It translates to CASKGREHSNQPQHF.

The rearrangement uses TRBV6-1 and TRBJ1-5, with 8 bases that match TRBD1. The CDR3 has 14 residues. The trim removed 3 bases at V and 7 bases at J, leaving 5 bases unmatched. Per the germline V gene, CDR1 is MNHNS and CDR2 is SASEGT. CDR3 bases: TGTGCCAGCAGTGAGTCAGGGGGCAGACAGCCCCAGCATTTT. Its translation: CASSESGGRQPQHF.

The rearrangement links TRBV4-1 to TRBJ2-5; TRBD2 aligns across 9 bases. Germline assignment: CDR1 MGHRA and CDR2 YSYEKL. Trimming took 1 base from V and 3 from J; bases not matched to a gene: 6. The CDR3 extends over 16 amino acids. The CDR3 is CASSQGLASGEETQYF. The CDR3, as DNA: TGCGCCAGCAGCCAAGGACTGGCTAGCGGGGAAGAGACCCAGTACTTC.

As DNA, the CDR3 is TGTGCCAGCAGCTCAGGGGGCGAATCGGTACCGTGGACTGAAGCTTTCTTT. Translation: CASSSGGESVPWTEAFF. The gene calls are TRBV5-4 and TRBJ1-1, with TRBD1 matching over 8 bases. This CDR3 comprises 17 residues. Germline CDR1 SGHNT, CDR2 YYREEE (reference sequence). V shed 3 bases, J shed 5 bases, and the junction held 15 bases outside the gene matches.

The V gene is TRBV18, the J gene TRBJ2-2, with D possibly being TRBD1 (5 bases). Trimming left V 1 base short and J 4 bases short, with 7 bases between. This CDR3 comprises 14 residues. Germline V gene lookup returns CDR1 KGHSH and CDR2 LQKENI. CDR3: CASSPQGPTGELFF. CDR3 DNA sequence: TGTGCCAGCTCACCACAGGGGCCCACCGGGGAGCTGTTTTTT.

This clone has just one count. V gene TRBV18 combines with J gene TRBJ2-2, with D hard to call. The V end was cut by 3 bases, the J end by 4 bases, with 12 bases between. The CDR3 consists of 15 residues. Looked up from germline, CDR1 is KGHSH and CDR2 is LQKENI. The CDR3 bases are TGTGCCAGCTCACCGAGACCAAAATCCACCGGGGAGCTGTTTTTT. The encoded protein is CASSPRPKSTGELFF.

The count of this clone is one. The rearrangement links TRBV5-8 to TRBJ1-1; D remains unclear. V lost 4 bases to trimming and J lost 0 bases, with 13 bases between them. The germline CDR1 and CDR2 sequences are SGHTS and YDEGEE. CDR3 size: 15 residues. The DNA of the CDR3 is TGTGCCAGCAGCCCTCACAAGCTGTTGAACACTGAAGCTTTCTTT. Translation: CASSPHKLLNTEAFF. Supplemented by reference TRBV5-8 and TRBJ1-1, the full variable domain reads EAGVTQSPTHLIKTRGQQATLRCSPISGHTSVYWYQQALGLGLQFLLWYDEGEERNRGNFPPRFSGRQFPNYSSELNVNALELEDSALYLCASSPHKLLNTEAFFGQGTRLTVV.

This clone has only one observation. This chain links TRBV6-5 with TRBJ2-1; TRBD2 might be the D (6 bases). Germline V gene data show CDR1 as MNHEY and CDR2 as SVGAGI. Deletions cut 2 bases from V and 9 bases from J, with 11 bases between. The length of the CDR3 is 13 residues. The CDR3 loop reads CASSYTRRGEQFF. CDR3 coding DNA: TGTGCCAGCAGTTACACCCGGCGGGGTGAGCAGTTCTTC.

The chain joins TRBV30 to TRBJ1-2, with D possibly TRBD1 on 5 matching bases. This CDR3 is built from 14 residues. The V gene lost 0 bases and the J gene lost 2 bases, with 10 bases spanning the gap. Germline assignment: CDR1 GTSNPN and CDR2 SVGIG (reference sequence). The CDR3 DNA reads TGTGCCTGGAGTGTACGGGGCGAAAACTATGGCTACACCTTC. Translated, it gives CAWSVRGENYGYTF.

The CDR3 here is CASSPGGVVDTQYF. CDR3 coding DNA: TGTGCCAGCAGCCCCGGGGGGGTGGTAGATACGCAGTATTTT. This chain links TRBV5-4 with TRBJ2-3; 8 bases are a match to TRBD2. Unmatched junction bases numbered 6, after V lost 4 bases and J lost 5 bases. This CDR3 has 14 amino acids. Germline-derived CDR1 and CDR2 are SGHNT and YYREEE (reference sequence).

V usage is TRBV24-1 and J usage is TRBJ1-1; no definite D call. The CDR3 loop spans 13 amino acids. Germline CDR1 reads KGHDR; CDR2 reads SFDVKD. V dropped 3 bases and J dropped 6 bases, with 10 bases sitting between them. Written as DNA, the CDR3 is TGTGCCACCAGTGATCCGGTAATTTCTGAAGCTTTCTTT. Its protein is CATSDPVISEAFF.

CDR3 nucleotide sequence: TGTGCCAGCAGGATCAACCCCGGGGGAAGCACAGATACGCAGTATTTT. The encoded protein is CASRINPGGSTDTQYF. This chain uses TRBV5-5 with TRBJ2-3; weak D call: TRBD2 (6 bases). V gave up 5 bases and J gave up 0 bases, with 16 bases separating them. The CDR3 runs to 16 residues. Germline V gene data show CDR1 as SGHKS and CDR2 as YYEKEE (reference sequence).

The chain links TRBV11-2 to TRBJ1-2; D is ambiguous. Per germline, CDR1 SGHAT and CDR2 FQNNGV. V lost 0 bases to trimming and J lost 1 base, with 12 bases between them. This CDR3 has 16 amino acids. CDR3 in amino acids: CASSLDYVRFNYGYTF. DNA for the CDR3: TGTGCCAGCAGCTTAGATTACGTCCGCTTTAACTATGGCTACACCTTC.

This sequence joins TRBV11-2 and TRBJ1-1; 9 bases map to TRBD1. J gave up 5 bases and V 3 bases, and 1 base lay outside the gene matches. From germline, CDR1 is SGHAT and CDR2 FQNNGV. CDR3 size: 13 residues. DNA of the CDR3: TGTGCCAGCAGCTTTGACAGGGGGACTGAAGCTTTCTTT. Translated: CASSFDRGTEAFF.

The CDR3 protein is CSVQQGAGNTIYF. CDR3 sequence (DNA): TGCAGCGTTCAACAGGGGGCAGGAAACACCATATATTTT. The rearrangement uses TRBV29-1 and TRBJ1-3, with 9 bases matching TRBD1. This CDR3 is built from 13 residues. In germline, CDR1 is SQVTM, CDR2 ANQGSEA. Trimming took 5 bases from V and 4 from J; bases not matched to a gene: 3.

V gene TRBV5-1 combines with J gene TRBJ1-1; no firm D call. This CDR3 has 16 residues. V was shortened by 1 base and J by 0 bases, with 13 bases between the two germline ends. Germline CDR1 is SGHRS and CDR2 is YFSETQ. The CDR3 loop reads CASSLSRVNMNTEAFF. For the CDR3, the DNA is TGCGCCAGCAGCTTGTCTCGGGTCAACATGAACACTGAAGCTTTCTTT.

The J gene is TRBJ2-6, the V gene TRBV5-1; 10 bases map to TRBD1. J gave up 0 bases and V 0 bases, and 9 bases lay outside the gene matches. The CDR3 runs 20 residues. Germline V lookup: CDR1 SGHRS, CDR2 YFSETQ. The CDR3 nucleotides read TGCGCCAGCAGCTTGGGGACAGGGGGAGGCCTGGGCTCTGGGGCCAACGTCCTGACTTTC. Amino acids: CASSLGTGGGLGSGANVLTF.

The chain joins TRBV18 to TRBJ2-5, with a possible D match to TRBD1 (5 bases). Trimming cost V 3 bases and J 3 bases, with 14 bases left between them. The CDR3 consists of 15 residues. Germline CDR1 KGHSH, CDR2 LQKENI. CDR3 sequence (DNA): TGTGCCAGCTCACCGTCCCAGGGATCCGAAGAGACCCAGTACTTC. This codes for CASSPSQGSEETQYF.

CDR3 sequence (DNA): TGTGCCAGTAGTATGCTCTTGAACACTGAAGCTTTCTTT. Its translation is CASSMLLNTEAFF. The chain combines TRBV19 with TRBJ1-1; D is unclear. Between the trimmed V and J ends, which lost 3 bases and 0 bases, there was a span of 5 bases. Germline CDR1 is LNHDA and CDR2 is SQIVND (reference sequence). This CDR3 has 13 amino acids.

The gene calls are TRBV11-3 and TRBJ1-2; D might be TRBD1 (5 bases). This CDR3 has 12 residues. Trimming removed 8 bases from V and 0 bases from J, with 7 bases in between. CDR1 is SGHNT and CDR2 is YENEEA in the germline V gene. As DNA, the CDR3 is TGTGCCAGCGCAGGGTCTAACTATGGCTACACCTTC. Residues: CASAGSNYGYTF.

V gene TRBV30 combines with J gene TRBJ1-2; a possible D gene is TRBD1 (6 bases). CDR1 GTSNPN and CDR2 SVGIG come from the germline V gene (reference sequence). The CDR3 covers 13 residues. CDR3 coding DNA: TGTGCTATCCCAGGGGTACTTAACTATGGCTACACCTTC. Translated: CAIPGVLNYGYTF.

The genes are TRBV5-5 and TRBJ2-7; the match to TRBD2 covers 13 bases. This CDR3 comprises 16 residues. Trimming took 4 bases from V and 2 from J; bases not matched to a gene: 6. Germline assignment: CDR1 SGHKS and CDR2 YYEKEE (reference sequence). CDR3 nucleotides: TGTGCCAGCAGCGTTGGACTAGCGGGGGTTACCTACGAGCAGTACGTC. This translates into CASSVGLAGVTYEQYV.